The rows below give T cell receptor beta chains drawn from one sample of a study of cytomegalovirus exposure and HLA in healthy donors. Assay: immunoSEQ multiplex PCR; the TCRdb copy retains only in-frame clones and omits some. There are roughly 150,000 clones in the sample; about 78% occur only once, and 1.4% lies in the top ten. Sample: PBMCs. Source of these receptors: a male donor in good health and CMV-seronegative. Both conserved end residues are part of each CDR3. D genes are given only for firm matches. Not all rows give a size; the values are once, few, many and, for expanded clones, a class.

TRBV15,TRBJ2-2,-,-,CATSRDRGAGNTGELFF,TGTGCCACCAGCAGAGATCGGGGTGCAGGGAACACCGGGGAGCTGTTTTTT
TRBV7-8,TRBJ1-6,once,TRBD1,CASSIQQGAYSPLHF,TGTGCCAGCAGCATCCAACAGGGGGCTTATTCACCCCTCCACTTT
TRBV7-2,TRBJ2-7,few,TRBD2,CASSTGTSGGTYEQYF,TGTGCCAGCAGCACAGGGACTAGCGGGGGTACCTACGAGCAGTACTTC
TRBV6-6,TRBJ1-5,-,-,CASSRSNQPQHF,TGTGCCAGCAGTCGGAGCAATCAGCCCCAGCATTTT
TRBV4-1,TRBJ2-5,-,TRBD2,CASSPRAGEETQYF,TGCGCCAGCAGCCCTCGAGCGGGGGAAGAGACCCAGTACTTC
TRBV21-1,TRBJ2-7,-,-,CASSKGRSGRVCAYEQYF,TGTGCCAGCAGCAAAGGACGTAGCGGGAGAGTCTGCGCCTACGAGCAGTACTTC
TRBV11-3,TRBJ2-1,few,-,CASSLGSSYNEQFF,TGTGCCAGCAGCTTAGGGAGCTCCTACAATGAGCAGTTCTTC
TRBV27,TRBJ1-5,-,TRBD1,CASSPDRVRQPQHF,TGTGCCAGCAGTCCTGACAGGGTTCGGCAGCCCCAGCATTTT
TRBV9,TRBJ1-1,-,-,CASSPRGIRKDTEAFF,TGTGCCAGCAGCCCCCGGGGAATAAGAAAGGACACTGAAGCTTTCTTT
TRBV5-1,TRBJ1-2,-,TRBD1,CASSLAQGIDGYTF,TGCGCCAGCAGCTTGGCACAGGGGATAGACGGCTACACCTTC
TRBV2,TRBJ2-3,-,-,CASSDGGSTDTQYF,TGTGCCAGCAGTGACGGCGGTAGCACAGATACGCAGTATTTT
TRBV7-2,TRBJ2-7,-,-,CASSFDRQDEQYF,TGTGCCAGCAGCTTCGACCGTCAGGACGAGCAGTACTTC
TRBV11-3,TRBJ1-1,-,-,CASASRGEGSEAFF,TGTGCCAGCGCCTCCAGGGGAGAAGGATCTGAAGCTTTCTTT
TRBV16,TRBJ1-4,-,-,CASSQWGQANEKLFF,TGTGCCAGCAGCCAATGGGGGCAGGCGAATGAAAAACTGTTTTTT
TRBV18,TRBJ2-1,-,TRBD1,CASSPRQGVDNEQFF,TGTGCCAGCTCACCTCGTCAGGGGGTGGACAATGAGCAGTTCTTC
TRBV5-1,TRBJ2-5,-,-,CASSLVGTGELETQYF,TGCGCCAGCAGCTTGGTGGGGACGGGGGAGTTGGAGACCCAGTACTTC
TRBV28,TRBJ2-7,-,TRBD1,CASRRGQSYEQYF,TGTGCCAGCAGGAGGGGACAGTCCTACGAGCAGTACTTC
TRBV30,TRBJ1-4,few,TRBD1,CAWSPRGQIVNEKLFF,TGTGCCTGGAGTCCCCGGGGACAGATAGTCAATGAAAAACTGTTTTTT
TRBV2,TRBJ2-2,-,-,CASSRTGRVTGELFF,TGTGCCAGCAGTCGGACAGGGAGGGTCACCGGGGAGCTGTTTTTT
TRBV7-9,TRBJ2-2,-,TRBD2,CAGRGLAGVLTGELFF,TGTGCCGGTCGGGGACTAGCGGGAGTTTTAACCGGGGAGCTGTTTTTT
TRBV5-6,TRBJ2-3,-,TRBD2,CASSLLGTSGRAGTDTQYF,TGTGCCAGCAGCTTGCTGGGGACTAGCGGGAGGGCCGGCACAGATACGCAGTATTTT
TRBV5-1,TRBJ1-4,-,-,CASSLIPGDGEKLFF,TGCGCCAGCAGCTTGATCCCAGGGGATGGAGAAAAACTGTTTTTT
TRBV19,TRBJ1-1,-,TRBD1,CASRVTGGTKNTEAFF,TGTGCCAGTAGGGTGACAGGGGGTACTAAGAACACTGAAGCTTTCTTT
TRBV5-6,TRBJ1-2,-,-,CASSSQGRGYTF,TGTGCCAGCAGCTCTCAGGGTCGAGGCTACACCTTC
TRBV19,TRBJ1-5,-,TRBD1,CASRDRGNSNQPQHF,TGTGCCAGTAGGGACAGGGGTAATAGCAATCAGCCCCAGCATTTT
TRBV5-4,TRBJ2-2,-,TRBD1,CASSFATGAGELFF,TGTGCCAGCAGTTTCGCTACAGGGGCCGGGGAGCTGTTTTTT
TRBV10-1,TRBJ1-5,-,-,CASSEAAYNQPQHF,TGCGCCAGCAGTGAGGCTGCGTACAATCAGCCCCAGCATTTT
TRBV5-1,TRBJ2-7,-,TRBD1,CASTDGTGGDEQYF,TGCGCCAGCACCGACGGGACAGGGGGGGACGAGCAGTACTTC
TRBV4-2,TRBJ1-5,-,TRBD1,CASSQQGAQPQHF,TGTGCCAGCAGCCAGCAGGGGGCTCAGCCCCAGCATTTT
TRBV29-1,TRBJ1-4,-,TRBD1,CSVSTGGSEKLFF,TGCAGCGTTTCAACAGGGGGCAGTGAAAAACTGTTTTTT
TRBV11-3,TRBJ2-2,-,-,CASQNTGELFF,TGTGCCAGCCAGAACACCGGGGAGCTGTTTTTT
TRBV6-4,TRBJ2-7,-,-,CASSDSTQNNYEQYF,TGTGCCAGCAGTGACTCGACACAGAACAACTACGAGCAGTACTTC
TRBV18,TRBJ2-7,-,-,CASSPPGQGGGYEQYF,TGTGCCAGCTCACCACCGGGGCAGGGAGGCGGCTACGAGCAGTACTTC
TRBV7-8,TRBJ2-1,-,-,CASSTYTGLIYNEQFF,TGTGCCAGCAGCACCTATACAGGGCTAATCTACAATGAGCAGTTCTTC
TRBV5-5,TRBJ2-1,-,-,CASKRADRALFF,TGTGCCAGCAAGCGAGCTGACAGAGCTCTGTTCTTC
TRBV7-3,TRBJ2-3,-,TRBD2,CASSWSSGGTDTQYF,TGTGCCAGCAGCTGGAGCAGCGGGGGCACAGATACGCAGTATTTT
TRBV27,TRBJ2-1,-,TRBD2,CASSFISTSGPTHEQFF,TGTGCCAGCAGTTTTATATCGACTAGCGGTCCTACCCATGAGCAGTTCTTC
TRBV19,TRBJ1-1,-,-,CASKNRVDTEAFF,TGTGCCAGTAAGAACAGGGTGGATACTGAAGCTTTCTTT
TRBV11-2,TRBJ1-2,-,-,CASSSVQGSNDYGYTF,TGTGCCAGCAGCTCCGTACAGGGAAGTAATGACTATGGCTACACCTTC
TRBV6-5,TRBJ1-4,-,-,CARLGVFF,TGTGCCAGGTTAGGAGTGTTTTTT
TRBV5-1,TRBJ1-1,few,TRBD1,CASSLVHRGSTEAFF,TGCGCCAGCAGCTTGGTCCACAGGGGGTCAACTGAAGCTTTCTTT
TRBV27,TRBJ2-1,-,TRBD2,CASSTGRGPNYNEQFF,TGTGCCAGCAGTACCGGGAGGGGACCTAATTACAATGAGCAGTTCTTC